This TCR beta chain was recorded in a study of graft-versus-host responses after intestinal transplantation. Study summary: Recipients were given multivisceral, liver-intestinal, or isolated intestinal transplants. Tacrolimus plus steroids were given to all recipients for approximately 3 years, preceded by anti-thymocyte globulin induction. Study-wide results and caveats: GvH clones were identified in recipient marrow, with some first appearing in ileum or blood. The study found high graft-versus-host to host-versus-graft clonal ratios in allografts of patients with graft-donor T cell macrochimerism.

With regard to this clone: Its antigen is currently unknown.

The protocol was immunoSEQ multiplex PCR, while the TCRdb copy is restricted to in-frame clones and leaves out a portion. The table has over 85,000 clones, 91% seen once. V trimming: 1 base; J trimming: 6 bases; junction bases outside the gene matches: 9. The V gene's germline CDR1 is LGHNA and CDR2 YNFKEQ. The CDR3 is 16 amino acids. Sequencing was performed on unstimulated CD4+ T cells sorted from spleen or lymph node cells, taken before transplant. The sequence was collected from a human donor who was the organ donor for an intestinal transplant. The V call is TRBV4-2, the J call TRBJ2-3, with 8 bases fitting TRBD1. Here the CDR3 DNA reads TGTGCCAGCAGCCAAGTCAGGACAGGGTGGAAGGATACGCAGTATTTT. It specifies CASSQVRTGWKDTQYF.